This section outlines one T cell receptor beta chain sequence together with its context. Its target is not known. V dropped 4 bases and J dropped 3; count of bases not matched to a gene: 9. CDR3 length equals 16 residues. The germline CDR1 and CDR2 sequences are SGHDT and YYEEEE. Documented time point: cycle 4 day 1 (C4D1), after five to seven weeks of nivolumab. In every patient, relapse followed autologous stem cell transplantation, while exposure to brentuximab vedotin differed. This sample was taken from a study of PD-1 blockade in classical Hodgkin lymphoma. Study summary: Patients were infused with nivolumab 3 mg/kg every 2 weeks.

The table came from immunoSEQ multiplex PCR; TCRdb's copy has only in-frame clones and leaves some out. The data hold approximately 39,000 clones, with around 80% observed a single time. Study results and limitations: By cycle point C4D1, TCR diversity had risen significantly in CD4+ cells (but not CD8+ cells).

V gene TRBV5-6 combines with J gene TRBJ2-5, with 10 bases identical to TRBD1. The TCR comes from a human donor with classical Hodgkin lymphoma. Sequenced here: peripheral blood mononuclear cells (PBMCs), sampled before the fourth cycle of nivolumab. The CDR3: CASSPTLTGGKETQYF. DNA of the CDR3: TGTGCCAGCAGCCCGACCTTGACAGGGGGCAAAGAGACCCAGTACTTC.